This T cell receptor beta chain was recovered during a study of blood T cells in healthy people across ages. General study findings and limits: Measured against age, TCR beta diversity per million T cells decreased in a roughly linear manner. Naive CD4+ cells and diversity were both higher in long-lived donors than in aged donors.

Every sample yielded at least 6 million isolated PBMCs. RNA extraction gave at least 5.5 micrograms of total RNA per sample. This clonotype was seen ten or more times. Its specificity is unknown. From germline, CDR1 is MNHEY and CDR2 SVGAGI. The CDR3 loop spans 15 amino acids. The V gene end was trimmed by 4 bases and the J gene end by 5 bases; junction bases not matched to a gene: 5. A second about 7 to 11 cycle PCR used barcoded and J-beta primers. TCRdb analysed the 5' RACE reads with MiXCR anew, one entry per CDR3 protein. Of about 1.8 million distinct CDR3 sequences listed, about 50% are singletons.

This receptor was taken from a woman in her forties in good health. The rearrangement uses TRBV6-5 and TRBJ1-4, with 9 bases matching TRBD1. The sample comprised blood. The CDR3 DNA reads TGTGCCAGCAGTTGGACCGGGACAGGGAATGAAAAACTGTTTTTT. Its translation: CASSWTGTGNEKLFF.